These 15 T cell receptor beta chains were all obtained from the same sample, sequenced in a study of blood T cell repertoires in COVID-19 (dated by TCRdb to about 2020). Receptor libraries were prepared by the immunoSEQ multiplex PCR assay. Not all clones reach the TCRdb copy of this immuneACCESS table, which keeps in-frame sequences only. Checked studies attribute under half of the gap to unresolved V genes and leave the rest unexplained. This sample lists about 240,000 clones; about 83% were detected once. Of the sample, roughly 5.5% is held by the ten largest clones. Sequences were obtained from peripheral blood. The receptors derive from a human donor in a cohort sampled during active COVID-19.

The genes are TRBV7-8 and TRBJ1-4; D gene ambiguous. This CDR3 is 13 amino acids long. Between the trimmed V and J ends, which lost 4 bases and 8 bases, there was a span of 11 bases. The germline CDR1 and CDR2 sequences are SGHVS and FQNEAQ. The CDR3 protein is CASSSHQVEKLFF. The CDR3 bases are TGTGCCAGCAGCTCCCATCAGGTAGAAAAACTGTTTTTT. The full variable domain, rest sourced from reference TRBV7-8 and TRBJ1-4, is GAGVSQSPRYKVAKRGQDVALRCDPISGHVSLFWYQQALGQGPEFLTYFQNEAQLDKSGLPSDRFFAERPEGSVSTLKIQRTQQEDSAVYLCASSSHQVEKLFFGSGTQLSVL.

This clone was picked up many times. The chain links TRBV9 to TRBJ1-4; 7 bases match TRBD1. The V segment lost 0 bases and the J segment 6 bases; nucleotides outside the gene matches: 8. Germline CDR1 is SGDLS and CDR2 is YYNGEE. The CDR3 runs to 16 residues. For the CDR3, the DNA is TGTGCCAGCAGCGTAGGGAGAGGGGGCGGTTATGAAAAACTGTTTTTT. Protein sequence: CASSVGRGGGYEKLFF.

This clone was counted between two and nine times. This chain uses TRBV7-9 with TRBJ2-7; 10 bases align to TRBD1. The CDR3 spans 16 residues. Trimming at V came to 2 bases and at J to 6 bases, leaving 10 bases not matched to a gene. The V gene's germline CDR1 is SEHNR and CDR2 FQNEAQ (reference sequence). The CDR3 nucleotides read TGTGCCAGCAGCTTACCTAGACAGGGGGCGCGAGGCGAGCAGTACTTC. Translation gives CASSLPRQGARGEQYF.

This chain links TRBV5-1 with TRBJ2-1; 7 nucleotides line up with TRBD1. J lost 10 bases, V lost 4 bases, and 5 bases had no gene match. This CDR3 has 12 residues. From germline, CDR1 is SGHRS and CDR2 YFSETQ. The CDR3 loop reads CASSQRTGEQFF. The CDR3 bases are TGCGCCAGCAGCCAACGGACAGGCGAGCAGTTCTTC.

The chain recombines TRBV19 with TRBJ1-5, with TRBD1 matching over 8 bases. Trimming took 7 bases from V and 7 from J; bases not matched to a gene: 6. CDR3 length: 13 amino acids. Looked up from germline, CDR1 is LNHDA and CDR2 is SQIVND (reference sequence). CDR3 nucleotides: TGTGCCAGTACCAAGGACAGGGAACAGCCCCAGCATTTT. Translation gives CASTKDREQPQHF.

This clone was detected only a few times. The CDR3, as DNA: TGTGCCAGCAGTTCAGGACGAGGGAATTCACCCCTCCACTTT. Its protein product is CASSSGRGNSPLHF. This chain connects TRBV27 to TRBJ1-6, with unresolved D. Trimming shortened V by 4 bases and J by 7 bases, and 11 bases separated the two germline ends. CDR1 MNHEY and CDR2 SMNVEV come from the germline V gene (reference sequence). The CDR3 sequence is 14 residues long.

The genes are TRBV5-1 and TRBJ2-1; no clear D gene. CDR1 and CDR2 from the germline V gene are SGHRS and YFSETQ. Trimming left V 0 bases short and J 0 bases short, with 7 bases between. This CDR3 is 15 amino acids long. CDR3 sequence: CASSLESVSYNEQFF. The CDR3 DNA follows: TGCGCCAGCAGCTTGGAGTCGGTCTCCTACAATGAGCAGTTCTTC.

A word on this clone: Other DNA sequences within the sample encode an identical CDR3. This CDR3 is CASSYPTGGSNQPQHF. CDR3 bases: TGTGCCAGCAGTTATCCGACAGGGGGCAGCAATCAGCCCCAGCATTTT. V is TRBV6-6 and J is TRBJ1-5; 10 nucleotides line up with TRBD1. Trimming removed 3 bases from V and 1 base from J; junction bases left unmatched: 3. Germline CDR1 is MNHNY and CDR2 is SVGAGI (reference sequence). The CDR3 totals 16 residues.

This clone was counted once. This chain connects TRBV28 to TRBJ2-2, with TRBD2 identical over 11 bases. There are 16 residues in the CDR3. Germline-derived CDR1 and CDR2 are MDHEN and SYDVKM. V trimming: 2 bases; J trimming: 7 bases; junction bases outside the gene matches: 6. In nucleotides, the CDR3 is TGTGCCAGCAGTTTACTTAGCGGGAGGGCCTTCGGGGAGCTGTTTTTT. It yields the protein CASSLLSGRAFGELFF.

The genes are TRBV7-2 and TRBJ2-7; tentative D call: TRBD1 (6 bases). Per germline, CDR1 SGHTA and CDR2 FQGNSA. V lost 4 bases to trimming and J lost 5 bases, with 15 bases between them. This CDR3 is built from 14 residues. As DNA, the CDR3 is TGTGCCAGCAGCTCAAACAGGGCCGGGGACGAGCAGTACTTC. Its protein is CASSSNRAGDEQYF.

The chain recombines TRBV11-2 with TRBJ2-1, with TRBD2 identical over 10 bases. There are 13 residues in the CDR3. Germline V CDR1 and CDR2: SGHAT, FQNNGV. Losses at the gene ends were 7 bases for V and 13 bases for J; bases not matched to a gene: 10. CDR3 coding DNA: TGTGCCAGCACCCCCATAGCGGGAGGCCCCCAGTTCTTC. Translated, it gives CASTPIAGGPQFF.

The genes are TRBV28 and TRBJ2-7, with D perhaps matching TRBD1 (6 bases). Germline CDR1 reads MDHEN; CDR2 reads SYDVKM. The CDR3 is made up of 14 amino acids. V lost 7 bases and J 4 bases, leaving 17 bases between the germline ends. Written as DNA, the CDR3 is TGTGCCAGCACTTCCAGGGGCTCAGGGTACGAGCAGTACTTC. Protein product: CASTSRGSGYEQYF.

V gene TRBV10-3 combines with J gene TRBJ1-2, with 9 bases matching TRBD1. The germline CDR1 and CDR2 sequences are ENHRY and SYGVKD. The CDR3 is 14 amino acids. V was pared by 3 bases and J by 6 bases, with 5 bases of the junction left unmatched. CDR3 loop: CAISDPQGAHGYTF. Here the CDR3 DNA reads TGTGCCATCAGTGATCCACAGGGGGCGCATGGCTACACCTTC.

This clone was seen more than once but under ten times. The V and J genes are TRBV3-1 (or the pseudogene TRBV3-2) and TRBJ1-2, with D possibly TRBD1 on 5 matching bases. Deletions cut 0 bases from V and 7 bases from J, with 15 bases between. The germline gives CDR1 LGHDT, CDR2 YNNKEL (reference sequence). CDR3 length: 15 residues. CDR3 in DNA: TGTGCCAGCAGCCAAGAAGGGTCCGGGGGGGGTGGCTACACCTTC. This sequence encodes CASSQEGSGGGGYTF.

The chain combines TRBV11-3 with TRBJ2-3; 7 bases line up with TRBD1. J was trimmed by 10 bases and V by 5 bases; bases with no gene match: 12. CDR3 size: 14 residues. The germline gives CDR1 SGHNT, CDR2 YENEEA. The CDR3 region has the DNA TGTGCCAGCAGCCCCGAGGGGGCCCTTTCAGCGCAGTATTTT. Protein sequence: CASSPEGALSAQYF.